The 29 T cell receptor beta chains listed next were all sequenced from one sample in a study of blood T cells in healthy people across ages. A sample-barcoded 5' primer and a J-beta primer mix were used in a second PCR of roughly 7 to 11 cycles. TCRdb analysed the 5' RACE reads with MiXCR anew, one entry per CDR3 protein. Of over 950,000 distinct CDR3 sequences in the sample, roughly two fifths were seen once. Material for sequencing was blood. The receptors come from a man between 18 and 35 years old in good health.

The chain has TRBV7-9 and TRBJ2-1; D is possibly TRBD2 (6 bases). There are 16 residues in the CDR3. From germline, CDR1 is SEHNR and CDR2 FQNEAQ (reference sequence). V lost 5 bases to trimming and J lost 6 bases, with 20 bases between them. The CDR3 loop reads CASSPTSGGLGNEQFF. Written as DNA, the CDR3 is TGTGCCAGCAGCCCTACGTCCGGGGGTCTAGGCAATGAGCAGTTCTTC. Full variable domain (remainder filled in from reference TRBV7-9 and TRBJ2-1): DTGVSQNPRHKITKRGQNVTFRCDPISEHNRLYWYRQTLGQGPEFLTYFQNEAQLEKSRLLSDRFSAERPKGSFSTLEIQRTEQGDSAMYLCASSPTSGGLGNEQFFGPGTRLTVL.

CDR3 region: CASHSYNEQFF. CDR3 nucleotides: TGTGCCAGCCACTCCTACAATGAGCAGTTCTTC. This rearrangement joins TRBV6-2 or TRBV6-3 to TRBJ2-1, with D hard to call. The CDR3 consists of 11 residues. V lost 8 bases and J 0 bases, leaving 2 bases between the germline ends. Looked up from germline, CDR1 is MNHEY and CDR2 is SVGEGT.

The chain combines TRBV5-1 with TRBJ1-4, with TRBD1 as a possible D gene (6 bases). The CDR3 has 15 residues. Trimming shortened V by 5 bases and J by 7 bases, and 18 bases separated the two germline ends. CDR1 and CDR2 (germline): SGHRS, YFSETQ. Written as DNA, the CDR3 is TGCGCCAGCAGGGGCGGCGGGGGCGCGAGTGAAAAACTGTTTTTT. It codes for CASRGGGGASEKLFF.

The V call is TRBV6-5, the J call TRBJ2-5; possible D gene TRBD1, 6 bases. Matching the DNA end better, TRBJ2-1 makes the J call doubtful. Germline CDR1 MNHEY, CDR2 SVGAGI. This CDR3 spans 16 amino acids. This CDR3 is CASSYSMGAGEETQFF. CDR3 sequence (DNA): TGTGCCAGCAGTTACTCGATGGGGGCAGGGGAAGAGACCCAGTTCTTC.

The V and J genes are TRBV6-5 and TRBJ2-4; tentative D call: TRBD2 (7 bases). The J call may be mistaken, given a closer DNA end match to TRBJ2-7. This CDR3 region has 14 residues. Germline V gene lookup returns CDR1 MNHEY and CDR2 SVGAGI. The CDR3 DNA sequence: TGTGCCAGCAGGAAATACAGGGAGGGGTACGAGCAGTACTTC. It encodes CASRKYREGYEQYF.

This clonotype was seen only a few times. The chain couples TRBV7-2 to TRBJ1-2; D is possibly TRBD1 (5 bases). The ends were cut back, 5 bases at V and 3 bases at J, with 13 bases in the middle. CDR3 length: 14 amino acids. Looked up from germline, CDR1 is SGHTA and CDR2 is FQGNSA. The CDR3 DNA sequence: TGTGCCAGCAGCCCCTCCAGGGCGGACTATGGCTACACCTTC. Its translation is CASSPSRADYGYTF.

V usage is TRBV7-2 and J usage is TRBJ1-1; D is unclear. CDR1 is SGHTA, CDR2 FQGNSA, per germline. Trimming left V 4 bases short and J 7 bases short, with 10 bases between. The CDR3 extends over 12 amino acids. The CDR3 bases are TGTGCCAGCAGCTGGGGAGAGGGTGAAGCTTTCTTT. Its protein is CASSWGEGEAFF.

V gene TRBV5-1 combines with J gene TRBJ2-1; D possibly corresponds to TRBD1 (6 bases). Between the trimmed V and J ends, which lost 4 bases and 5 bases, there was a span of 19 bases. The CDR3 extends over 16 amino acids. Germline CDR1 reads SGHRS; CDR2 reads YFSETQ. As DNA, the CDR3 is TGCGCCAGCAGCGAAGAGAGGACAGAAAGAGACAATGAGCAGTTCTTC. Protein product: CASSEERTERDNEQFF.

This clonotype was detected a few times. The chain links TRBV6-5 to TRBJ2-5; TRBD1 matches 8 bases. V shed 2 bases, J shed 11 bases, and the junction held 25 bases outside the gene matches. Germline lookup yields CDR1 MNHEY and CDR2 SVGAGI. The CDR3 has 19 amino acids. CDR3 coding DNA: TGTGCCAGCAGTTACACCACCCGACCAAACAGGGGGTATTTGGGTGAGCAGTACTTC. Translated, it gives CASSYTTRPNRGYLGEQYF.

V is TRBV6-2 or TRBV6-3 and J is TRBJ1-1, with D hard to call. Germline CDR1 MNHEY, CDR2 SVGEGT. The ends were cut back, 6 bases at V and 5 bases at J, with 10 bases in the middle. This CDR3 is 12 amino acids long. CDR3 coding DNA: TGTGCCAGCAGCCCGATTGAAACTGAAGCTTTCTTT. It codes for CASSPIETEAFF.

This clonotype was counted a few times. The chain links TRBV29-1 to TRBJ2-1, with 8 bases matching TRBD2. V was clipped by 2 bases and J by 12 bases; unmatched bases: 6. This CDR3 region has 12 residues. Germline V gene data show CDR1 as SQVTM and CDR2 as ANQGSEA. The CDR3 bases are TGCAGCGTTGAATCCCCCAGCGGGGGGCAGTTCTTC. It yields the protein CSVESPSGGQFF.

This sequence joins TRBV29-1 and TRBJ1-4; D not resolved. V gave up 7 bases and J gave up 7 bases, with 13 bases separating them. The V gene's germline CDR1 is SQVTM and CDR2 ANQGSEA. The CDR3 spans 12 residues. In DNA form, the CDR3 reads TGCAGCGCTCGGTGGGGTGGTGAAAAACTGTTTTTT. Its protein product is CSARWGGEKLFF.

This clonotype was seen more than once but under ten times. V is TRBV12-3 or TRBV12-4 and J is TRBJ2-7; D is uncertain. The V gene lost 2 bases and the J gene lost 7 bases, with 15 bases spanning the gap. CDR3 length: 14 amino acids. CDR3 nucleotide sequence: TGTGCCAGCAGTTTAAACCGTCAGTACAATGAGCAGTACTTC. Protein product: CASSLNRQYNEQYF.

This chain uses TRBV9 with TRBJ2-1, with 10 nucleotides matching TRBD1. J was trimmed by 9 bases and V by 4 bases; bases with no gene match: 13. The CDR3 contains 16 residues. Germline V CDR1 and CDR2: SGDLS, YYNGEE. The CDR3 here is CASSIPGTGDPAEQFF. As DNA, the CDR3 is TGTGCCAGCAGCATTCCCGGGACAGGGGATCCCGCTGAGCAGTTCTTC.

The chain recombines TRBV2 with TRBJ2-5, with D unclear. CDR3 length equals 13 residues. The germline CDR1 and CDR2 sequences are SNHLY and FYNNEI. The V end lost 1 base, the J end lost 3 bases, and 6 bases lay between the germline ends. CDR3 loop: CASSEGLEETQYF. The CDR3 coding sequence is TGTGCCAGCAGTGAAGGGCTAGAAGAGACCCAGTACTTC.

The rearrangement uses TRBV4-2 and TRBJ2-3, with a possible D match to TRBD2 (7 bases). Trimming removed 6 bases at V and 4 bases at J, with 23 bases between. Germline CDR1 is LGHNA and CDR2 is YNFKEQ. The CDR3 sequence is 17 residues long. CDR3: CASRDGLGGGLADTQYF. CDR3 DNA sequence: TGTGCCAGCAGAGATGGATTAGGGGGGGGTCTTGCAGATACGCAGTATTTT.

V is TRBV29-1 and J is TRBJ2-1; D may be TRBD1 or TRBD2 (5 bases each). The CDR3 is 13 amino acids. V lost 5 bases, J lost 4 bases, and 12 bases lay in between. Germline CDR1 reads SQVTM; CDR2 reads ANQGSEA. The CDR3 is CSVPGTEYNEQFF. The CDR3 nucleotides are TGCAGCGTTCCCGGGACCGAGTACAATGAGCAGTTCTTC.

V usage is TRBV20-1 and J usage is TRBJ2-1; 15 bases map to TRBD2. Germline trimming cut 5 bases from V and 3 bases from J; bases unmatched to any gene: 5. The CDR3 consists of 16 residues. CDR1 DFQATT and CDR2 SNEGSKA come from the germline V gene (reference sequence). CDR3 coding DNA: TGCAGTGCTTGGACTAGCGGGGGGGAAGACTACAATGAGCAGTTCTTC. Translation: CSAWTSGGEDYNEQFF.

This clonotype has a handful of counts. The V call is TRBV4-1, the J call TRBJ1-3; D may be TRBD1 (6 bases). The V gene's germline CDR1 is MGHRA and CDR2 YSYEKL. This CDR3 is 15 amino acids long. V gave up 4 bases and J gave up 4 bases, with 14 bases separating them. CDR3 DNA sequence: TGCGCCAGCAGCCTCTCTAGAGGGGGAGGAAACACCATATATTTT. This gives the protein CASSLSRGGGNTIYF.

This clonotype was detected a few times. This sequence joins TRBV20-1 and TRBJ1-2; D not resolved. This CDR3 spans 15 amino acids. V lost 0 bases to trimming and J lost 3 bases, with 14 bases between them. Looked up from germline, CDR1 is DFQATT and CDR2 is SNEGSKA (reference sequence). The CDR3 protein is CSARDRSGRYYGYTF. In nucleotides, the CDR3 is TGCAGTGCTAGAGATCGATCGGGCAGGTACTATGGCTACACCTTC.

In this sample, this clonotype turned up a few times. The V and J genes are TRBV5-1 and TRBJ1-1, with 9 bases identical to TRBD1. The CDR3 extends over 16 amino acids. Per germline, CDR1 SGHRS and CDR2 YFSETQ. The junction had 10 bases not matched to a gene; V was cut back by 3 bases and J by 4 bases. For the CDR3, the DNA is TGCGCCAGCAGCTGGGACAGGGCCCTTGAGGGCACTGAAGCTTTCTTT. This sequence encodes CASSWDRALEGTEAFF.

This clonotype has more than one count but fewer than ten. V and J are TRBV7-2 and TRBJ2-1; 10 nucleotides match TRBD1. The ends lost 1 base at V and 10 bases at J; junction bases unmatched: 4. The CDR3 runs to 14 residues. Looked up from germline, CDR1 is SGHTA and CDR2 is FQGNSA. In DNA, the CDR3 is TGTGCCAGCAGCTTAGGGGGACAGGGGACCGAGCAGTTCTTC. It codes for CASSLGGQGTEQFF.

This clonotype was observed a handful of times. The chain uses TRBV7-9 and TRBJ2-7, with TRBD1 matching 8 bases. J was trimmed by 4 bases and V by 4 bases; bases with no gene match: 18. The germline CDR1 and CDR2 sequences are SEHNR and FQNEAQ (reference sequence). The CDR3 totals 18 residues. The CDR3 coding sequence is TGTGCCAGCAGCTCCGGGCTCGTGGTAGGACAGGGACTTTACGAGCAGTACTTC. It codes for CASSSGLVVGQGLYEQYF.

This clonotype was recorded once. The V gene is TRBV6-1, the J gene TRBJ2-5; D gene uncertain. The CDR3 sequence is 10 residues long. V lost 8 bases, J lost 4 bases, and 5 bases lay in between. CDR1 is MNHNS, CDR2 SASEGT, per germline. CDR3 nucleotide sequence: TGTGCCAGCCATGGAGAGACCCAGTACTTC. Translated: CASHGETQYF.

The chain carries TRBV12-3 or TRBV12-4 and TRBJ2-1, with 7 bases aligning to TRBD1. The CDR3 length is 12 residues. After removal of 8 bases from V and 12 bases from J, the junction contained 10 bases not matched to a gene. This CDR3 is CASGWTGPGQFF. The DNA for the CDR3 is TGTGCCAGCGGGTGGACAGGTCCGGGGCAGTTCTTC.

Here the CDR3 reads CASSYGLDIKLFF. The CDR3 nucleotides read TGTGCCAGCAGTTACGGTCTGGACATAAAGCTGTTTTTT. The genes are TRBV6-2 or TRBV6-3 and TRBJ2-2, with D possibly TRBD1 on 5 matching bases. The CDR3 runs 13 residues. The V and J ends lost 2 bases and 12 bases respectively, with 13 bases between them. The germline V gene encodes CDR1 MNHEY and CDR2 SVGEGT.

The gene calls are TRBV7-2 and TRBJ1-2; possible D gene TRBD1, 5 bases. The CDR3 loop spans 15 amino acids. Germline CDR1 reads SGHTA; CDR2 reads FQGNSA. V was shortened by 5 bases and J by 4 bases, with 17 bases between the two germline ends. CDR3 region: CASSPGILGIYGYTF. The CDR3 coding sequence is TGTGCCAGCAGCCCAGGGATCCTGGGTATCTATGGCTACACCTTC.

This clonotype has a handful of counts. The chain combines TRBV7-2 with TRBJ1-5, with D possibly matching TRBD1 (5 bases). This CDR3 has 15 residues. Germline loops: CDR1 SGHTA, CDR2 FQGNSA. The V and J ends lost 5 bases and 3 bases respectively, with 14 bases between them. This CDR3 is CASSGAALHNQPQHF. The DNA of the CDR3 is TGTGCCAGCAGCGGGGCGGCTCTCCACAATCAGCCCCAGCATTTT.

This clonotype was seen just once. The genes are TRBV4-3 and TRBJ1-5; TRBD1 agrees at 8 bases. After removal of 5 bases from V and 8 bases from J, the junction contained 8 bases not matched to a gene. Germline-derived CDR1 and CDR2 are LGHNA and YSLEER. The length of the CDR3 is 14 residues. The CDR3 nucleotides read TGCGCCAGCAGCTTACACACACAGGGGGAGCCCCAGCATTTT. Amino acid sequence: CASSLHTQGEPQHF.